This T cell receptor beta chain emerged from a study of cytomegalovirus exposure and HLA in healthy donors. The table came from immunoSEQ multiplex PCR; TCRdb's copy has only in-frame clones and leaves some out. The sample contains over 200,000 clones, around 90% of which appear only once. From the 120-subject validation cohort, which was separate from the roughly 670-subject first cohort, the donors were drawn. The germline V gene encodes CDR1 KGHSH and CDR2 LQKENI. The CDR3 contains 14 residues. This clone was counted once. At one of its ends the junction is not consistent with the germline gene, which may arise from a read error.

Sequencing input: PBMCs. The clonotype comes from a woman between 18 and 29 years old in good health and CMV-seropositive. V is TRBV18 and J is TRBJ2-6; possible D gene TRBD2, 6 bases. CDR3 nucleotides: TGTGCCAGCTCACCGTTGGTCACTACGGAGGGAAAGGCTTTC. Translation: CASSPLVTTEGKAF.